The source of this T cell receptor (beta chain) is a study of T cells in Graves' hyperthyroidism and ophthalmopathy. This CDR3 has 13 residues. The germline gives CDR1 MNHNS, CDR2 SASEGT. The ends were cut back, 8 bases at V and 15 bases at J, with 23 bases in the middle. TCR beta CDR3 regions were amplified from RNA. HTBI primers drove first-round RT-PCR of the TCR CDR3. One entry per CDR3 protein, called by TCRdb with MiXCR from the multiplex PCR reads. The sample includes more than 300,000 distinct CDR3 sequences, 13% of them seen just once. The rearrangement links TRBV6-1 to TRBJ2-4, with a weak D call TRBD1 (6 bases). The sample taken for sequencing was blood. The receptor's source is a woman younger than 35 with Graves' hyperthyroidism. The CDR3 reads CASSQTSTGRWYF. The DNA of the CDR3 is TGTGCCAGCTCCCAAACCTCGACAGGTCGGTGGTACTTC.